Below, 12 T cell receptor beta chains from the same sample are listed, as sequenced in a study of T cell responses to AZD1222 COVID-19 vaccine. Sequenced by immunoSEQ multiplex PCR; TCRdb stores in-frame clones only, minus some. The table records tens of thousands of clones, around nine tenths of them present only once. The input for sequencing was peripheral blood, taken 28 days after the second AZD1222 dose. These receptor sequences come from an adult who received the AZD1222 COVID-19 vaccine.

This chain links TRBV5-4 with TRBJ1-1; D is unclear. V was clipped by 0 bases and J by 2 bases, with 11 bases between them. Looked up from germline, CDR1 is SGHNT and CDR2 is YYREEE (reference sequence). The CDR3 contains 15 residues. The CDR3 nucleotides read TGTGCCAGCAGCTTGGATTCCCGGGTTAACACTGAAGCTTTCTTT. Amino acids: CASSLDSRVNTEAFF.

This chain links TRBV30 with TRBJ1-6; TRBD1 aligns across 9 bases. The CDR3 consists of 13 residues. V shed 8 bases and J 10 bases; nucleotides not matched to a gene: 9. Germline CDR1 and CDR2: GTSNPN and SVGIG (reference sequence). This chain's CDR3 is CAAGQGRESPLHF. CDR3 bases: TGTGCCGCGGGACAGGGACGGGAATCACCCCTCCACTTT.

V and J are TRBV11-2 and TRBJ1-3, with D possibly TRBD1 on 5 matching bases. Trimming cost V 3 bases and J 7 bases, with 16 bases left between them. CDR1 and CDR2 from the germline V gene are SGHAT and FQNNGV. CDR3 size: 15 residues. CDR3 residues: CASSLNRQGGNTIYF. In DNA form, the CDR3 reads TGTGCCAGCAGCTTGAACCGGCAGGGAGGTAACACCATATATTTT.

J is TRBJ1-1 and V is TRBV6-5; the D gene is possibly TRBD1 (5 bases). Germline loops: CDR1 MNHEY, CDR2 SVGAGI. CDR3 size: 14 residues. The V end lost 6 bases, the J end lost 5 bases, and 16 bases lay between the germline ends. CDR3 in DNA: TGTGCCAGCAGATTGAGGGGTTCGAGTACTGAAGCTTTCTTT. Residues: CASRLRGSSTEAFF.

The chain couples TRBV25-1 to TRBJ1-1, with 7 positions matching TRBD1. There are 18 residues in the CDR3. The V gene end was trimmed by 5 bases and the J gene end by 2 bases; junction bases not matched to a gene: 17. Looked up from germline, CDR1 is MGHDK and CDR2 is SYGVNS. CDR3 sequence reads: CASSSGVRGETINTEAFF. CDR3 DNA sequence: TGTGCCAGCAGTTCGGGGGTCAGGGGGGAGACGATTAACACTGAAGCTTTCTTT.

The chain joins TRBV3-1 (or the pseudogene TRBV3-2) to TRBJ1-2; maybe TRBD1 (6 bases). This CDR3 has 17 residues. Trimming removed 7 bases from V and 8 bases from J, with 29 bases in between. From germline, CDR1 is LGHDT and CDR2 YNNKEL (reference sequence). The CDR3 loop reads CASNNVNPGGDGGGYTF. The CDR3 DNA sequence: TGTGCCAGCAACAATGTCAACCCCGGGGGGGACGGGGGCGGCTACACCTTC.

This chain joins TRBV7-2 and TRBJ1-1, with 9 positions matching TRBD1. CDR1 is SGHTA, CDR2 FQGNSA, per germline. The CDR3 is 15 residues long. After removal of 5 bases from V and 0 bases from J, the junction contained 4 bases not matched to a gene. CDR3 loop: CASSTRTGVNTEAFF. As DNA, the CDR3 is TGTGCCAGCAGCACGCGGACAGGGGTGAACACTGAAGCTTTCTTT.

CDR3: CASSYSRGKGYTF. In nucleotides, the CDR3 is TGTGCCAGCAGTTACTCAAGGGGAAAAGGCTACACCTTC. The chain is built from TRBV27 and TRBJ1-2; TRBD1 is a possible D gene (5 bases). V was clipped by 4 bases and J by 8 bases, with 14 bases between them. There are 13 residues in the CDR3. The germline CDR1 and CDR2 sequences are MNHEY and SMNVEV (reference sequence).

This chain uses TRBV5-1 with TRBJ2-2, with D possibly TRBD1 on 5 matching bases. Germline V lookup: CDR1 SGHRS, CDR2 YFSETQ. Trimming took 4 bases from V and 4 from J, leaving 23 bases between them. This CDR3 contains 18 residues. Written as DNA, the CDR3 is TGCGCCAGCAGCCAACCAGGGTCTGATGCGGTAATCACCGGGGAGCTGTTTTTT. Translated: CASSQPGSDAVITGELFF.

This clone was observed once. This chain connects TRBV5-5 to TRBJ1-3; the D is unclear. This CDR3 is 13 amino acids long. V lost 4 bases and J 8 bases, leaving 13 bases between the germline ends. The germline V gene has CDR1 SGHKS and CDR2 YYEKEE (reference sequence). The CDR3 DNA follows: TGTGCCAGCAGCCCGGCCGGAACGGACACCATATATTTT. Protein: CASSPAGTDTIYF.

The CDR3 is CASSRAQTYEQYF. Here the CDR3 DNA reads TGTGCCAGCAGCCGGGCCCAGACCTACGAGCAGTACTTC. The chain has TRBV12-3 or TRBV12-4 and TRBJ2-7; D uncertain. There are 13 residues in the CDR3. The germline V and J ends were trimmed by 6 bases and 2 bases, with 11 bases remaining between them.

The V gene is TRBV7-9, the J gene TRBJ1-1, with 7 bases aligning to TRBD1. From germline, CDR1 is SEHNR and CDR2 FQNEAQ (reference sequence). The CDR3 extends over 15 amino acids. V trimming: 4 bases; J trimming: 4 bases; junction bases outside the gene matches: 9. This CDR3 reads CASSSPDRAPTEAFF. The CDR3 bases are TGTGCCAGCAGCTCTCCCGACAGGGCCCCCACTGAAGCTTTCTTT.